This paragraph covers one T cell receptor beta chain sequence. The sample holds other DNA sequences that translate to the same CDR3. These data belong to a study of blood T cell repertoires in COVID-19. Study-level background: COVID-19 samples, acute and convalescent, were from the United States, Italy and Spain.

Participants spanned ages about 18 to 100 years and resided in 20 to 25 US areas. Clinical histories supplied by participants themselves formed the basis of cohort assignment. Cohort 3 donors counted as recovered after two negative PCRs, clearance, or resolved symptoms. Assay: immunoSEQ multiplex PCR; the TCRdb copy retains only in-frame clones and omits some. The table includes 250,000 to 300,000 clones, roughly 87% detected once. Sequenced: PBMCs or T cells enriched from blood (not recorded which). The receptor was derived from a woman under 40 who had recovered from COVID-19.

CDR3 region: CSAQGNYGYTF. CDR3 coding DNA: TGCAGTGCGCAGGGGAACTATGGCTACACCTTC. This chain connects TRBV20-1 to TRBJ1-2; D perhaps matches TRBD1 (6 bases). CDR1 and CDR2 from the germline V gene are DFQATT and SNEGSKA (reference sequence). This CDR3 has 11 residues. V was cut by 6 bases and J by 2 bases, with 7 bases left in between.